Given below is one T cell receptor beta chain in context. The antigen remains undetermined. This CDR3 has 15 residues. J was trimmed by 1 base and V by 2 bases; bases with no gene match: 4. Per the germline V gene, CDR1 is MDHEN and CDR2 is SYDVKM. The PCR employed 60 Vbeta primers together with 13 Jbeta primers. TCRdb's copy holds only in-frame clones and misses some; the assay was immunoSEQ multiplex PCR. The data contain around 150,000 clones, approximately 79% of them seen just once; the ten biggest clones take up around 1%. This sample is part of a study of cytomegalovirus exposure and HLA in healthy donors. Study-wide results and caveats: Most sequenced TCRs were rare (though some public TCRs occurred in many donors). TCR beta sequences numbering some 17,000 were associated with HLA alleles at 0.05 false discovery rate in a later analysis. For most TCR beta V segments, an earlier analysis put the productive rate at about 87% or about 30% of the time. A later analysis found most CMV-associated TCR beta chains apparently HLA-restricted.

This receptor was taken from a woman aged 50 to 65 in good health and CMV-seropositive. The sample consisted of PBMCs. J is TRBJ1-1 and V is TRBV28; TRBD1 matches at 7 bases. The CDR3 is CASSLVRTGNTEAFF. CDR3 DNA: TGTGCCAGCAGTTTAGTTCGGACAGGGAACACTGAAGCTTTCTTT.